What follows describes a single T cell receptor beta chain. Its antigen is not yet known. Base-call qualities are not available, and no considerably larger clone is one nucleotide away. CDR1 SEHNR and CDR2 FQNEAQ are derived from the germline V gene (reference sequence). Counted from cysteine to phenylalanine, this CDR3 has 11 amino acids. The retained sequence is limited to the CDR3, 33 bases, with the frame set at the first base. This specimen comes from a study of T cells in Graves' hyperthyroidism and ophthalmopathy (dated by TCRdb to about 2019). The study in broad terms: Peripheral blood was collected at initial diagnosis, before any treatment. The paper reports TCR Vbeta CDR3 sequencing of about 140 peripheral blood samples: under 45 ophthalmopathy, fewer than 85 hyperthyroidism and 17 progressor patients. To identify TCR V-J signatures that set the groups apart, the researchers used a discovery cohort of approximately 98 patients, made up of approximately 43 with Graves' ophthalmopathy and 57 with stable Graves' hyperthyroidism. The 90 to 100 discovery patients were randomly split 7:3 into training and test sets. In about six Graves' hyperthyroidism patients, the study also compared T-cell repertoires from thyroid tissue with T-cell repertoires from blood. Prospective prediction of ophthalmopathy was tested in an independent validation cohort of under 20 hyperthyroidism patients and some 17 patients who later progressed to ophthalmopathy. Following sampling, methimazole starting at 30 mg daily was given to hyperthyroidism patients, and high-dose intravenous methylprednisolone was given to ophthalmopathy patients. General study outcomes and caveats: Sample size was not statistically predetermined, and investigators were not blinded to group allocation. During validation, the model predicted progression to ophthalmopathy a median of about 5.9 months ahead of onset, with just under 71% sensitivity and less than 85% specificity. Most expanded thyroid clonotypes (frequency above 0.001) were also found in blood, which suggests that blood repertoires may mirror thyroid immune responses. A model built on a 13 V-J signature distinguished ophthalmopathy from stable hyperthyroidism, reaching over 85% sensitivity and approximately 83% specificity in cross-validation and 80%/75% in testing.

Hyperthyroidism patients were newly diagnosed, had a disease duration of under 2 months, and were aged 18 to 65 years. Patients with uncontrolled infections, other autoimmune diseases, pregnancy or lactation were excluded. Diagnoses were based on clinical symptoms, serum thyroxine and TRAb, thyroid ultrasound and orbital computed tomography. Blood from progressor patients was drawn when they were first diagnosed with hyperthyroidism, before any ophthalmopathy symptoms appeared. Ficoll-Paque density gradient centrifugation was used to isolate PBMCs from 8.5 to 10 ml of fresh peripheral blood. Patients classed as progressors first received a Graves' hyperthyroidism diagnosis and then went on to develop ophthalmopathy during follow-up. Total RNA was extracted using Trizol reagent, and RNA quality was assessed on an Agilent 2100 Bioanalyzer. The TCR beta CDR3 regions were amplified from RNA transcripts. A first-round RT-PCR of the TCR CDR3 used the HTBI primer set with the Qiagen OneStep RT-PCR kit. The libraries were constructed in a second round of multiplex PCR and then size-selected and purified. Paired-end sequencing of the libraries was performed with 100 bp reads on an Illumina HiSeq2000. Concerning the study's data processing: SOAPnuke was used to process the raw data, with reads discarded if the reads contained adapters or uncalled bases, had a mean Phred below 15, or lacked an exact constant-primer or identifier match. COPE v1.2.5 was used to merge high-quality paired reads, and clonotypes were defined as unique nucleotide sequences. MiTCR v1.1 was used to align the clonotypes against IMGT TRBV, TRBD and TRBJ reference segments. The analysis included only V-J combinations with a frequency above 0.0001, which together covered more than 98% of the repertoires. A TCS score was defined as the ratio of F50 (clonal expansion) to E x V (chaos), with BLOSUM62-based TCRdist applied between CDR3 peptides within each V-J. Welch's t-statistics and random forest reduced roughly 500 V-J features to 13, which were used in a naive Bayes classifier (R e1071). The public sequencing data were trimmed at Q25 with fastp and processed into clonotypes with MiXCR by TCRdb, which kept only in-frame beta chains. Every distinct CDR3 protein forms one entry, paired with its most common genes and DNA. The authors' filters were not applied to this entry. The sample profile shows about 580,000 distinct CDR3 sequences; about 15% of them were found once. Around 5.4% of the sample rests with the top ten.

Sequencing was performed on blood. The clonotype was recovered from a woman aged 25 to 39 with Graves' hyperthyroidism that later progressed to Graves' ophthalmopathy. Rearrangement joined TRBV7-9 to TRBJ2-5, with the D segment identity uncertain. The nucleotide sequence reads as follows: TGTTCAAGCAGCTTAGGAGAGACCCAGTACTTC. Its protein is CSSSLGETQYF.